Sequencing of this T cell receptor beta chain was carried out in a study of CD8+ T cells in alopecia areata. Overall study: The drug, oral tofacitinib, was given to treated patients at 5 to 10 mg twice daily. Tofacitinib lasted 6 to 18 months, then 6 months off drug. Findings of the study overall: Within the top 100, expanded CD8+ clones significantly decreased with tofacitinib, as did scalp clonality. An increase in clonality over normal scalp was evident in lesional scalp, especially alopecia totalis/universalis.

About this clone: Its antigen remains unknown.

Treatment in this sample: oral pan-JAK inhibitor, 5-10 mg twice daily. Once RNA had been extracted, it was reverse transcribed into cDNA to act as the sequencing template. Sequenced by immunoSEQ multiplex PCR; TCRdb stores in-frame clones only, minus some. The sample lists about 220,000 clones, around 57% occurring once. Sample: CD4+ T cells sorted from blood, taken at week 4, from a patient treated with tofacitinib. The receptor comes from a human donor with alopecia areata.

The CDR3 here is CSVDRGEGTEAFF. In DNA, the CDR3 is TGCAGCGTTGATCGGGGGGAGGGGACTGAAGCTTTCTTT. J is TRBJ1-1 and V is TRBV29-1; tentative D call: TRBD1 (5 bases). Germline V gene lookup returns CDR1 SQVTM and CDR2 ANQGSEA. CDR3 length equals 13 residues. V was trimmed by 3 bases and J by 5 bases, leaving 13 bases between them.